This T cell receptor (beta chain) was identified in a study of T cell responses to AZD1222 COVID-19 vaccine. Notes on the study in general: It should be noted that donors were predominantly white British and more often female, and clonal diversity was possibly underestimated.

Comment on this clone: The antigen remains undetermined.

TCRdb keeps only in-frame clones here, not all; method: immunoSEQ multiplex PCR. The repertoire holds 100,000 to 150,000 clones, with about nine tenths as singletons. Trimming cost V 4 bases and J 0 bases; bases outside gene matches: 4. The CDR3 consists of 15 residues. The germline V gene encodes CDR1 LGHNA and CDR2 YSLEER. The sequencing here drew on peripheral blood, taken on day 0 of AZD1222 vaccination. The TCR was taken from an adult in good health. V usage is TRBV4-3 and J usage is TRBJ2-7; the match to TRBD1 covers 9 bases. DNA of the CDR3: TGCGCCAGCAGCCCGGGGACAGGGAGCTCCTACGAGCAGTACTTC. Amino acid sequence: CASSPGTGSSYEQYF.